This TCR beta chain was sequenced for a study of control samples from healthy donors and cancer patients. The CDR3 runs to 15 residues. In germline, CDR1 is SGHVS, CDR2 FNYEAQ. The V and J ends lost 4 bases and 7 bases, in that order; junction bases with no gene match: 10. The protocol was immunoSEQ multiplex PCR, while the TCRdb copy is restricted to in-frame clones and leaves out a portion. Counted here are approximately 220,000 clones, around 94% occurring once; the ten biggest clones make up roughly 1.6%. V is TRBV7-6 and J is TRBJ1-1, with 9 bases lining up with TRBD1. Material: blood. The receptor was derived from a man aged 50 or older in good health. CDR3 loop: CASSYSGQGWNEAFF. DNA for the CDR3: TGTGCCAGCAGCTACTCCGGACAGGGGTGGAATGAAGCTTTCTTT.